The 25 T cell receptor beta chains listed next were all sequenced from one sample in a study of Graves' ophthalmopathy and Graves' hyperthyroidism. RNA transcripts provided the template for amplifying TCR beta CDR3 regions. The authors performed first-round RT-PCR with HTBI primers and then a second-round multiplex PCR. TCRdb recomputed calls from the multiplex PCR reads with MiXCR, one row per CDR3 protein. This table has about 400,000 distinct CDR3 sequences, about 16% appearing once. What was sequenced was peripheral blood. Receptors were obtained from a woman under 30 with Graves' ophthalmopathy.

This clonotype has ten or more counts. The chain joins TRBV4-3 to TRBJ1-5; D unresolved. CDR1 and CDR2 (germline): LGHNA, YSLEER. The CDR3 is 20 amino acids. Trimming stripped 2 bases from V and 3 bases from J, with 26 bases between. In DNA form, the CDR3 reads TGCGCCAGCAGCCAATGGCCTTTTGCGGACCCGGGCCTGGACAATCAGCCCCAGCATTTT. Encoded protein: CASSQWPFADPGLDNQPQHF.

This clonotype came up many times. This chain uses TRBV11-3 with TRBJ1-5; D not resolved. Germline assignment: CDR1 SGHNT and CDR2 YENEEA. This CDR3 contains 14 residues. V lost 5 bases and J 4 bases, leaving 12 bases between the germline ends. CDR3 coding DNA: TGTGCCAGCAGCCTCGAAGTAGGGAATCAGCCCCAGCATTTT. Translation: CASSLEVGNQPQHF.

This clonotype was recorded at least ten times. V and J are TRBV6-4 and TRBJ1-6; D unresolved. V was cut by 3 bases and J by 7 bases, with 10 bases left in between. The germline V gene has CDR1 MRHNA and CDR2 SNTAGT. The CDR3 has 14 amino acids. The CDR3 bases are TGTGCCAGCAGTGAGGGAATGGGGAATTCACCCCTCCACTTT. This translates into CASSEGMGNSPLHF.

This clonotype was seen at least ten times. This rearrangement joins TRBV25-1 to TRBJ1-2; maybe TRBD1 (6 bases). The CDR3 is 14 amino acids. Germline V CDR1 and CDR2: MGHDK, SYGVNS. Trimming removed 6 bases from V and 2 bases from J, with 13 bases in between. The CDR3 is CASSTTQGNYGYTF. CDR3 coding DNA: TGTGCCAGCAGCACCACCCAGGGGAACTATGGCTACACCTTC.

This clonotype has at least ten counts. The J gene is TRBJ2-7, the V gene TRBV27; D possibly matches TRBD1 or TRBD2 (5 bases each). V was cut by 2 bases and J by 9 bases, with 14 bases left in between. Germline CDR1 MNHEY, CDR2 SMNVEV (reference sequence). This CDR3 spans 13 amino acids. The CDR3 is CASSLRERGAQYF. The CDR3 bases are TGTGCCAGCAGTTTAAGGGAGAGGGGAGCGCAGTACTTC.

The V call is TRBV12-3 or TRBV12-4, the J call TRBJ2-7, with 8 bases fitting TRBD2. The length of the CDR3 is 12 residues. Trimming cost V 3 bases and J 6 bases; bases outside gene matches: 1. Written as DNA, the CDR3 is TGTGCCAGCAGTTTGGGGACTAGCGAGCAGTACTTC. Translating it yields CASSLGTSEQYF.

This clonotype has at least ten counts. The chain is built from TRBV27 and TRBJ2-2; possibly TRBD1 for D (6 bases). Germline V gene sequence: CDR1 MNHEY, CDR2 SMNVEV (reference sequence). The CDR3 is made up of 18 amino acids. Trimming left V 1 base short and J 3 bases short, with 18 bases between. The CDR3 sequence is CASSLFPQGSLDTGELFF. CDR3 DNA: TGTGCCAGCAGTTTATTTCCCCAGGGGAGTTTGGACACCGGGGAGCTGTTTTTT.

In this sample, this clonotype turned up once. This chain uses TRBV6-1 with TRBJ2-7; the D is unclear. The CDR3 covers 13 residues. V lost 6 bases and J lost 2, with 11 bases in between. CDR1 and CDR2 from the germline V gene are MNHNS and SASEGT. The CDR3 sequence is CASRGNEPYEQYF. For the CDR3, the DNA is TGTGCCAGCAGGGGTAATGAGCCCTACGAGCAGTACTTC.

There are many counts of this clonotype. This chain joins TRBV2 and TRBJ2-5, with TRBD2 matching 9 bases. CDR1 SNHLY and CDR2 FYNNEI come from the germline V gene. J was trimmed by 6 bases and V by 4 bases; bases with no gene match: 9. This CDR3 spans 15 amino acids. The CDR3 here is CASSALAGSGKTQYF. DNA of the CDR3: TGTGCCAGCAGTGCCCTAGCGGGGAGCGGCAAGACCCAGTACTTC.

This clonotype showed up many times. The chain uses TRBV28 and TRBJ2-5, with a weak D call TRBD1 (6 bases). The CDR3 totals 16 residues. V gave up 8 bases and J gave up 0 bases, with 19 bases separating them. CDR1 is MDHEN, CDR2 SYDVKM, per germline. CDR3 nucleotide sequence: TGTGCCAGCTCTTTAACCTACAGGGAATACCAAGAGACCCAGTACTTC. Translated: CASSLTYREYQETQYF.

This clonotype was detected a few times. The CDR3 DNA is TGTGCCAGCAGTTCCTCTGTACTAGCGGGAGTGTACGAGCAGTACTTC. The encoded protein is CASSSSVLAGVYEQYF. The J gene is TRBJ2-7, the V gene TRBV11-1; 11 nucleotides agree with TRBD2. J was trimmed by 4 bases and V by 6 bases; bases with no gene match: 11. From germline, CDR1 is SGHAT and CDR2 FQDESV (reference sequence). This CDR3 comprises 16 residues.

This clonotype has at least ten counts. The chain uses TRBV7-8 and TRBJ1-5; D not resolved. The CDR3 has 15 residues. In germline, CDR1 is SGHVS, CDR2 FQNEAQ. V was cut by 5 bases and J by 7 bases, with 18 bases left in between. CDR3: CASSPSRESRQPQHF. The CDR3 coding sequence is TGTGCCAGCAGCCCCTCGAGGGAGTCGCGACAGCCCCAGCATTTT.

There are many counts of this clonotype. The rearrangement uses TRBV7-2 and TRBJ2-3; D gene unclear. Trimming stripped 7 bases from V and 0 bases from J, with 11 bases between. The CDR3 totals 14 residues. From germline, CDR1 is SGHTA and CDR2 FQGNSA. The CDR3 nucleotides are TGTGCCAGCACGGCCCACCCTAGCACAGATACGCAGTATTTT. It yields the protein CASTAHPSTDTQYF.

This clonotype was found many times. The gene calls are TRBV12-3 or TRBV12-4 and TRBJ2-7, with 8 bases aligning to TRBD2. V lost 2 bases to trimming and J lost 3 bases; unmatched junction nucleotides: 6. This CDR3 is 15 amino acids long. Written as DNA, the CDR3 is TGTGCCAGCAGTTTACTCGGGAGGGCCCTCTACGAGCAGTACTTC. This sequence encodes CASSLLGRALYEQYF.

The J gene is TRBJ1-1, the V gene TRBV6-5; D not certain. Looked up from germline, CDR1 is MNHEY and CDR2 is SVGAGI. This CDR3 comprises 14 residues. Trimming shortened V by 4 bases and J by 4 bases, and 13 bases separated the two germline ends. The CDR3 here is CASSSFSGSTEAFF. In DNA, the CDR3 is TGTGCCAGCAGTTCATTCTCGGGGAGCACTGAAGCTTTCTTT.

The table lists this clonotype with many counts. V and J are TRBV5-1 and TRBJ2-2; D is perhaps TRBD1 or TRBD2 (5 bases each). There are 15 residues in the CDR3. V was pared by 4 bases and J by 4 bases, with 14 bases between. CDR1 is SGHRS, CDR2 YFSETQ, per germline. The CDR3 region has the DNA TGCGCCAGCAGCCCGGGACCGAGGGCCACCGGGGAGCTGTTTTTT. As protein: CASSPGPRATGELFF.

There are many counts of this clonotype. J is TRBJ2-7 and V is TRBV5-1; 12 bases fit TRBD2. The CDR3 consists of 14 residues. Germline lookup yields CDR1 SGHRS and CDR2 YFSETQ. The V gene end was trimmed by 5 bases and the J gene end by 6 bases; junction bases not matched to a gene: 6. CDR3 amino acids: CASRQSGLAGEQYF. CDR3 nucleotide sequence: TGCGCCAGCAGGCAATCGGGACTAGCGGGCGAGCAGTACTTC.

The CDR3 DNA is TGTGCCACCAGTGATTCCCTATCCCGGACGGACCTAATCTACGAGCAGTACTTC. Encoded protein: CATSDSLSRTDLIYEQYF. V gene TRBV24-1 combines with J gene TRBJ2-7; no clear D. In germline, CDR1 is KGHDR, CDR2 SFDVKD. The CDR3 consists of 18 residues. Deletions cut 2 bases from V and 3 bases from J, with 22 bases between.

The CDR3 DNA reads as TGTGCCAGCAGCACCTTAGAAGCCAAAAACATTCAGTACTTC. Encoded protein: CASSTLEAKNIQYF. J is TRBJ2-4 and V is TRBV7-9; D gene uncertain. The germline CDR1 and CDR2 sequences are SEHNR and FQNEAQ (reference sequence). Between the trimmed V and J ends, which lost 5 bases and 0 bases, there was a span of 8 bases. CDR3 length: 14 amino acids. The full variable domain, rest sourced from reference TRBV7-9 and TRBJ2-4, is DTGVSQNPRHKITKRGQNVTFRCDPISEHNRLYWYRQTLGQGPEFLTYFQNEAQLEKSRLLSDRFSAERPKGSFSTLEIQRTEQGDSAMYLCASSTLEAKNIQYFGAGTRLSVL.

This clonotype has a single count. The V and J genes are TRBV7-6 and TRBJ2-7, with a tentative D call TRBD2 (5 bases). Germline V gives CDR1 SGHVS, CDR2 FNYEAQ. V dropped 5 bases and J dropped 6 bases, with 17 bases sitting between them. The CDR3 contains 14 residues. The CDR3 DNA reads as TGTGCCAGCAGCGTACACCCCCGGGGATGCGAGCAGTACTTC. This sequence encodes CASSVHPRGCEQYF. Complete variable domain (other parts from reference TRBV7-6 and TRBJ2-7): GAGVSQSPRYKVTKRGQDVALRCDPISGHVSLYWYRQALGQGPEFLTYFNYEAQQDKSGLPNDRFSAERPEGSISTLTIQRTEQRDSAMYRCASSVHPRGCEQYFGPGTRLTVT.

This clonotype was observed many times. The J gene is TRBJ2-7, the V gene TRBV20-1; 8 bases match TRBD2. The trim removed 0 bases at V and 0 bases at J, leaving 10 bases unmatched. The CDR3 contains 17 residues. Germline CDR1 is DFQATT and CDR2 is SNEGSKA (reference sequence). CDR3 sequence (DNA): TGCAGTGCTAGAGATATTCCGGGGGGGATGAGCTCCTACGAGCAGTACTTC. Translating it yields CSARDIPGGMSSYEQYF.

This clonotype was observed many times. This chain uses TRBV30 with TRBJ2-7; D is undetermined. The CDR3 runs to 16 residues. Trimming removed 5 bases at V and 0 bases at J, with 20 bases between. Germline V gives CDR1 GTSNPN, CDR2 SVGIG (reference sequence). The CDR3 sequence: CAWSDWVRPSSYEQYF. The CDR3, as DNA: TGTGCCTGGTCCGATTGGGTCAGGCCCAGCTCCTACGAGCAGTACTTC.

In this sample, this clonotype turned up many times. This chain joins TRBV28 and TRBJ2-7; 7 nucleotides agree with TRBD2. The CDR3 length is 14 residues. Germline V gene sequence: CDR1 MDHEN, CDR2 SYDVKM. Trimming at V came to 5 bases and at J to 2 bases, leaving 6 bases not matched to a gene. The DNA for the CDR3 is TGTGCCAGCAGTCCCTGGACTAGAACCTACGAGCAGTACTTC. It is translated as CASSPWTRTYEQYF.

This clonotype was observed at least ten times. V usage is TRBV6-1 and J usage is TRBJ2-7, with 9 positions matching TRBD1. Germline CDR1 is MNHNS and CDR2 is SASEGT. The CDR3 is 15 amino acids. With 6 bases clipped from V and 2 bases from J, the junction kept 8 bases outside the gene matches. The CDR3 DNA follows: TGTGCCAGCAGGAAGGACAGGGGCCCTACCTACGAGCAGTACTTC. It codes for CASRKDRGPTYEQYF.

V and J are TRBV2 and TRBJ2-7, with D possibly being TRBD2 (6 bases). Germline CDR1 is SNHLY and CDR2 is FYNNEI. The CDR3 covers 13 residues. V was clipped by 11 bases and J by 0 bases, with 14 bases between them. CDR3 sequence reads: CAGGVESSYEQYF. The CDR3, as DNA: TGTGCCGGAGGGGTCGAGAGCTCCTACGAGCAGTACTTC.